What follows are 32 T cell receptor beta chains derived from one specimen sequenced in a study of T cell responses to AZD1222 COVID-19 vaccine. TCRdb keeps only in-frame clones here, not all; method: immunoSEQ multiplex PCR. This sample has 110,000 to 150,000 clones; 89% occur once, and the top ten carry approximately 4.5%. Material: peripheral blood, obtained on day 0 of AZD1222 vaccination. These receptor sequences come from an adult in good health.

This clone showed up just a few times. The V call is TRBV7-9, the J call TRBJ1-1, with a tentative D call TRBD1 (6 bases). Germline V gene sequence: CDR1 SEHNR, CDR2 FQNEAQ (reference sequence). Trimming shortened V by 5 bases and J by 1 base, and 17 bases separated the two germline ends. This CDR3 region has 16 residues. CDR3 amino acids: CASSPKTRDTNTEAFF. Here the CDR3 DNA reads TGTGCCAGCAGCCCCAAAACCAGGGACACGAACACTGAAGCTTTCTTT.

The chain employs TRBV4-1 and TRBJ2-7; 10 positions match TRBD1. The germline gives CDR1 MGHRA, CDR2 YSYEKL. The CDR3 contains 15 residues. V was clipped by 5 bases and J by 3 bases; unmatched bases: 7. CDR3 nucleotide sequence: TGCGCCAGCAGCTTACCGGGACAGGGGTACTACGAGCAGTACTTC. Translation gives CASSLPGQGYYEQYF.

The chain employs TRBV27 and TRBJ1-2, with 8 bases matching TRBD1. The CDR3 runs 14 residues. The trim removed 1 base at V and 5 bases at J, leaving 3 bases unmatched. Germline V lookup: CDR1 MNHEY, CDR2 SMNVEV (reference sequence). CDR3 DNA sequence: TGTGCCAGCAGTTTATGGAGGACAGGGTATGGCTACACCTTC. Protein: CASSLWRTGYGYTF.

CDR3 protein: CASSVESSNQPQHF. As DNA, the CDR3 is TGTGCCAGCAGCGTAGAGAGTAGCAATCAGCCCCAGCATTTT. The V call is TRBV9, the J call TRBJ1-5; D is ambiguous. With 0 bases removed from V and 0 bases from J, the gap between germline ends came to 4 bases. This CDR3 is built from 14 residues. In germline, CDR1 is SGDLS, CDR2 YYNGEE.

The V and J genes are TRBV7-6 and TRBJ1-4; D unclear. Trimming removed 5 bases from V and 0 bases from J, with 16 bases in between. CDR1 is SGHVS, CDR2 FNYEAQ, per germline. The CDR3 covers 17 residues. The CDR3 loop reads CASSPDGGRATNEKLFF. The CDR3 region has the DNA TGTGCCAGCAGCCCGGACGGAGGTCGTGCAACTAATGAAAAACTGTTTTTT.

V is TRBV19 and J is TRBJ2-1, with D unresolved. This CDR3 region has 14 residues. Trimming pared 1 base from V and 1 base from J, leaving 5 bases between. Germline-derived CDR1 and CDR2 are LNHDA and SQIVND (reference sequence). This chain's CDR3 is CASSIGGSYNEQFF. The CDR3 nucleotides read TGTGCCAGTAGTATAGGGGGTTCCTACAATGAGCAGTTCTTC.

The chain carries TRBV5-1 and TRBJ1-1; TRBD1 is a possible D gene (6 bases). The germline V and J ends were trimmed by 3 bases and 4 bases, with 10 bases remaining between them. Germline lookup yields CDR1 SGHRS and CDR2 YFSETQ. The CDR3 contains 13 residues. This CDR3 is CASSWGRLTEAFF. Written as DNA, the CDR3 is TGCGCCAGCAGCTGGGGGCGTCTCACTGAAGCTTTCTTT.

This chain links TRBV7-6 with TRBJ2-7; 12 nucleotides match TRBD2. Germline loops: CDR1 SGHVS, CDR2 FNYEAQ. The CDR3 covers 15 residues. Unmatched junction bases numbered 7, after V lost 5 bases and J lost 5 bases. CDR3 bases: TGTGCCAGCAGCCGTACTAGCGGGGGGCCGAACGAGCAGTACTTC. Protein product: CASSRTSGGPNEQYF.

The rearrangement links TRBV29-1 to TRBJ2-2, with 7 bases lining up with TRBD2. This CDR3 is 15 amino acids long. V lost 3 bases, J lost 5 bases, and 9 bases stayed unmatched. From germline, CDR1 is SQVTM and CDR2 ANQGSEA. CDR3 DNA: TGCAGCGTTGAGGTTGGGCAGGGAGGGACCGGGGAGCTGTTTTTT. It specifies CSVEVGQGGTGELFF.

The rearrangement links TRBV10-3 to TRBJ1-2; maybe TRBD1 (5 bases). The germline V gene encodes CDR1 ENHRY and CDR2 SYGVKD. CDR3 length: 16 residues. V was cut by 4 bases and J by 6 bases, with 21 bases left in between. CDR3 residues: CAISASRRGRVNGYTF. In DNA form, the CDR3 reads TGTGCCATCAGTGCCTCGAGGAGGGGCAGGGTGAATGGCTACACCTTC.

CDR3 DNA: TGTGCCAGCAGCTTAACAGGAGGGGATACAGATACGCAGTATTTT. Its translation: CASSLTGGDTDTQYF. The chain employs TRBV7-3 and TRBJ2-3, with D possibly TRBD2 on 6 matching bases. Trimming stripped 0 bases from V and 3 bases from J, with 10 bases between. Looked up from germline, CDR1 is SGHTA and CDR2 is FQGTGA. This CDR3 has 15 amino acids.

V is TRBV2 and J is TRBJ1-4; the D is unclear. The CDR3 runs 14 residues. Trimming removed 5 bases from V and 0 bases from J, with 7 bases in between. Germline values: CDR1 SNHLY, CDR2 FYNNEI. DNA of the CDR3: TGTGCCAGCAGTCCCAGCCCAACTAATGAAAAACTGTTTTTT. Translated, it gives CASSPSPTNEKLFF.

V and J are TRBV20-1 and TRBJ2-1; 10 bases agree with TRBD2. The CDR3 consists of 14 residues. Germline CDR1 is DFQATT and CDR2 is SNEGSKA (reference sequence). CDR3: CTASWASGSNEQFF. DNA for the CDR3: TGCACCGCTAGTTGGGCTAGCGGGAGTAATGAGCAGTTCTTC.

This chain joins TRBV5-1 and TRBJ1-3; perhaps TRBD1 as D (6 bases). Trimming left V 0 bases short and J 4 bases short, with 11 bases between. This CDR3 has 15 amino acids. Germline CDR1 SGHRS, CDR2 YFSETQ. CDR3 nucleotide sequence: TGCGCCAGCAGCTTGGGCGGGACACTCGGAAACACCATATATTTT. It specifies CASSLGGTLGNTIYF. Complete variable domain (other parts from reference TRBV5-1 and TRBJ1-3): KAGVTQTPRYLIKTRGQQVTLSCSPISGHRSVSWYQQTPGQGLQFLFEYFSETQRNKGNFPGRFSGRQFSNSRSEMNVSTLELGDSALYLCASSLGGTLGNTIYFGEGSWLTVV.

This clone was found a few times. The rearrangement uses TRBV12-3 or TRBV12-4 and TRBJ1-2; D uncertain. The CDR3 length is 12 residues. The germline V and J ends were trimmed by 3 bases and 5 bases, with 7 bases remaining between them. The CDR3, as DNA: TGTGCCAGCAGTTTTCCGGGGTATGGCTACACCTTC. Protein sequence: CASSFPGYGYTF.

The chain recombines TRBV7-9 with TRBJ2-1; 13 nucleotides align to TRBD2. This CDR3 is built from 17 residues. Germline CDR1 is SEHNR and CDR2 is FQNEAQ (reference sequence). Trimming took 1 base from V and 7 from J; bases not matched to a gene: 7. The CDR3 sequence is CASSLGRGTSGTNEQFF. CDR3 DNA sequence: TGTGCCAGCAGCTTAGGGAGGGGGACTAGCGGGACTAATGAGCAGTTCTTC.

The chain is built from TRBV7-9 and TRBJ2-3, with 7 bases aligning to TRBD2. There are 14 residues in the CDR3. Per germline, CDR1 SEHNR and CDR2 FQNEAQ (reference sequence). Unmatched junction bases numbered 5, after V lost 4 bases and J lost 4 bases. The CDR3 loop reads CASSWGAGADTQYF. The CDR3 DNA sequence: TGTGCCAGCAGCTGGGGTGCGGGGGCAGATACGCAGTATTTT.

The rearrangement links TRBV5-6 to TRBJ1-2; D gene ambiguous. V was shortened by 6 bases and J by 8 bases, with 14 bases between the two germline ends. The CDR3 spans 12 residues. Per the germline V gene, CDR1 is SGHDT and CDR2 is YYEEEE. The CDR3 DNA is TGTGCCAGCACCGTTGGTTACCAGGGCTACACCTTC. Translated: CASTVGYQGYTF.

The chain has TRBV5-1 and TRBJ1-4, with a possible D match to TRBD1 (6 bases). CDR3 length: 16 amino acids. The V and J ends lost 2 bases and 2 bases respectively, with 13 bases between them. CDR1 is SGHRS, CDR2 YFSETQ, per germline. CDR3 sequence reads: CASSLTGLRTNEKLFF. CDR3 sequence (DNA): TGCGCCAGCAGCTTAACAGGGTTGCGGACTAATGAAAAACTGTTTTTT. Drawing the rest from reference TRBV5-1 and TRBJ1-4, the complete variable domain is KAGVTQTPRYLIKTRGQQVTLSCSPISGHRSVSWYQQTPGQGLQFLFEYFSETQRNKGNFPGRFSGRQFSNSRSEMNVSTLELGDSALYLCASSLTGLRTNEKLFFGSGTQLSVL.

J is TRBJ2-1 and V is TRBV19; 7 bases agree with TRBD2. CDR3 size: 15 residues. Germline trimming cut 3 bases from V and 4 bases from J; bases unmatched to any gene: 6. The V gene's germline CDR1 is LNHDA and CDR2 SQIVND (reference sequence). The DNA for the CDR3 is TGTGCCAGTAGTATTCGGGACTACTTTTACAATGAGCAGTTCTTC. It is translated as CASSIRDYFYNEQFF.

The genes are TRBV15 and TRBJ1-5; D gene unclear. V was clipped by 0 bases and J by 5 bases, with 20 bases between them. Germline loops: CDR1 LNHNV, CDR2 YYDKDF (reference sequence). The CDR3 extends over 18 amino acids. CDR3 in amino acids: CATSRDRAISGGDQPQHF. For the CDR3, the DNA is TGTGCCACCAGCAGAGATAGGGCGATAAGTGGCGGAGATCAGCCCCAGCATTTT.

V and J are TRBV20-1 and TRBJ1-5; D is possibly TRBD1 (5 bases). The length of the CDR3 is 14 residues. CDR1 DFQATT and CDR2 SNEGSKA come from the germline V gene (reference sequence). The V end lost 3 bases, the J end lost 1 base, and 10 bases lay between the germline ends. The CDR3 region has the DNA TGCAGTGCTAGTCCTGGGGCGAGCAATCAGCCCCAGCATTTT. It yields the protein CSASPGASNQPQHF.

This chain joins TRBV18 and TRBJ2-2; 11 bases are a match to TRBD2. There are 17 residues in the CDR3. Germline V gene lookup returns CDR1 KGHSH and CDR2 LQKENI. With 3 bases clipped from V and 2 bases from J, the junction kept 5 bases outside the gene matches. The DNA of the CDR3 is TGTGCCAGCTCACCCTCGACTAGCGGGACCAACACCGGGGAGCTGTTTTTT. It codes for CASSPSTSGTNTGELFF. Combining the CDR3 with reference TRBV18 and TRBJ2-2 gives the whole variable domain NAGVMQNPRHLVRRRGQEARLRCSPMKGHSHVYWYRQLPEEGLKFMVYLQKENIIDESGMPKERFSAEFPKEGPSILRIQQVVRGDSAAYFCASSPSTSGTNTGELFFGEGSRLTVL.

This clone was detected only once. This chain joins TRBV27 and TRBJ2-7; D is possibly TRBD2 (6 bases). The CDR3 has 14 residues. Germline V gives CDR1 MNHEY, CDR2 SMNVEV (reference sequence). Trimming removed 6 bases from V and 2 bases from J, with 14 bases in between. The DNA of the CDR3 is TGTGCCAGCAGGGTCGGCGGGAAAGCCTACGAGCAGTACTTC. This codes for CASRVGGKAYEQYF.

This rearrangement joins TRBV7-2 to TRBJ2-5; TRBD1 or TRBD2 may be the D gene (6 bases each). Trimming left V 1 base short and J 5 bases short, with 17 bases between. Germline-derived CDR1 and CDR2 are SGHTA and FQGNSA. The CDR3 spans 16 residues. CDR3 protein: CASSLVGGSSRETQYF. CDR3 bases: TGTGCCAGCAGCTTAGTCGGGGGCTCATCGAGGGAGACCCAGTACTTC. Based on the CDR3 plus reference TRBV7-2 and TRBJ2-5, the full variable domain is GAGVSQSPSNKVTEKGKDVELRCDPISGHTALYWYRQSLGQGLEFLIYFQGNSAPDKSGLPSDRFSAERTGGSVSTLTIQRTQQEDSAVYLCASSLVGGSSRETQYFGPGTRLLVL.

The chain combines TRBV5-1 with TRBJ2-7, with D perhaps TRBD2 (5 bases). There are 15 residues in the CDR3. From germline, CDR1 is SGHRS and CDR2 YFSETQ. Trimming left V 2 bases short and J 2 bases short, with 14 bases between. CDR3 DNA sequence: TGCGCCAGCAGCTTCGGTGTAGCGAGGACCTACGAGCAGTACTTC. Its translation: CASSFGVARTYEQYF.

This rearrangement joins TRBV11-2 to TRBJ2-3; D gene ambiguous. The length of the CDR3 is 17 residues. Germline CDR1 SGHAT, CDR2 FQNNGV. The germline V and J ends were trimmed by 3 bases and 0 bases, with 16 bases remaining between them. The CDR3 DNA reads TGTGCCAGCAGCTTCTCTTGGACGCTTACTAGCACAGATACGCAGTATTTT. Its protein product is CASSFSWTLTSTDTQYF.

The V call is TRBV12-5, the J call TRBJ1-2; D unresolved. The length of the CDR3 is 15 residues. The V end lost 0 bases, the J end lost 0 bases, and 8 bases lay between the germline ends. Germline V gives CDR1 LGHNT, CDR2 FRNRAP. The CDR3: CASGLVLLANYGYTF. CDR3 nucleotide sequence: TGTGCTAGTGGTTTGGTACTGTTAGCTAACTATGGCTACACCTTC. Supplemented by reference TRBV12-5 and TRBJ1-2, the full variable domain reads DARVTQTPRHKVTEMGQEVTMRCQPILGHNTVFWYRQTMMQGLELLAYFRNRAPLDDSGMPKDRFSAEMPDATLATLKIQPSEPRDSAVYFCASGLVLLANYGYTFGSGTRLTVV.

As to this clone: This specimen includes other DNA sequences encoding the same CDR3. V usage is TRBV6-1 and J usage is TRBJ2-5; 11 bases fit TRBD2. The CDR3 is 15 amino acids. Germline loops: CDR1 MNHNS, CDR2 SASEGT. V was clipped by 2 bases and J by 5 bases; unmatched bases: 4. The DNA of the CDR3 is TGTGCCAGCAGTGAATTAGCGGGAGGGGGGGAGACCCAGTACTTC. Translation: CASSELAGGGETQYF.

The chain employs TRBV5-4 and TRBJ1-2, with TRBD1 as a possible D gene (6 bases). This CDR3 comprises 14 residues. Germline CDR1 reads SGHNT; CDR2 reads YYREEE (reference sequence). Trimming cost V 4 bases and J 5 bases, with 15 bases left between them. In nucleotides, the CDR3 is TGTGCCAGCAGCCCTACAGGGTCAGCTTATGGCTACACCTTC. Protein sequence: CASSPTGSAYGYTF.

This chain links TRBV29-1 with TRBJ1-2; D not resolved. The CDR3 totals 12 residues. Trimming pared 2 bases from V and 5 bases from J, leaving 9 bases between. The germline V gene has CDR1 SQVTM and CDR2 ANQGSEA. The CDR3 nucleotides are TGCAGCGTTGAAAAGGGAGGTTATGGCTACACCTTC. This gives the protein CSVEKGGYGYTF.

The CDR3 sequence is CASSSVPRTEAFF. In DNA form, the CDR3 reads TGTGCCAGCAGTTCTGTTCCCCGCACTGAAGCTTTCTTT. The chain recombines TRBV12-3 or TRBV12-4 with TRBJ1-1; unclear D gene. V was pared by 4 bases and J by 4 bases, with 10 bases between. The CDR3 is 13 residues long.